This T cell receptor beta chain stems from a study of blood T cells in healthy people across ages. As regards this clonotype: Its target is not known.

For the second PCR, which ran for 7 to 11 cycles, a sample-barcoded 5' primer and a J-beta primer mix were used. TCRdb re-analysed the 5' RACE reads in MiXCR, keeping a single row per CDR3 protein. The sample contains 890,000 or so distinct CDR3 sequences, 62% of which appear only once. Findings and limits, study-wide: Among long-lived donors, naive CD4+ cells were more numerous and diversity higher than in aged donors.

Source material: blood. This sequence originates from a man in his thirties or forties in good health.

The CDR3, as DNA: TGCAGCACCTCGGACAGGGACGGACGAGAGCAGTTCTTC. This gives the protein CSTSDRDGREQFF. The V gene is TRBV29-1, the J gene TRBJ2-1, with 8 bases lining up with TRBD1. The CDR3 is 13 amino acids. CDR1 and CDR2 (germline): SQVTM, ANQGSEA. V gave up 8 bases and J gave up 10 bases; unmatched junction bases: 13.